The 21 T cell receptor beta chains presented below share a single source sample, sequenced in a study of T cell repertoires in cytomegalovirus infection. TCRdb re-derived calls from the reads in MiXCR, one entry per CDR3 protein. The data hold some 920,000 distinct CDR3 sequences, with approximately 33% observed a single time. These receptors' antigens are unknown. Sequenced here: cultured CD8+ T cells from PBMCs, sampled from culture after CMV antigen stimulation. These receptors were taken from a human donor in good health (CMV status not recorded). Some clones in this sample may be carry-over from other donors' samples.

V and J are TRBV28 and TRBJ1-4; possibly TRBD1 for D (6 bases). Germline CDR1 reads MDHEN; CDR2 reads SYDVKM. This CDR3 spans 15 amino acids. V dropped 3 bases and J dropped 2 bases, with 10 bases sitting between them. The CDR3 sequence is CASSLRTATNEKLFF. DNA of the CDR3: TGTGCCAGCAGTTTGAGGACAGCGACTAATGAAAAACTGTTTTTT.

This rearrangement joins TRBV19 to TRBJ1-1, with no clear D. The CDR3 length is 12 residues. V was trimmed by 7 bases and J by 7 bases, leaving 13 bases between them. Germline V gene lookup returns CDR1 LNHDA and CDR2 SQIVND (reference sequence). CDR3: CASTDGPYEAFF. The CDR3 nucleotides are TGTGCCAGTACGGACGGACCCTATGAAGCTTTCTTT.

The chain joins TRBV6-2 or TRBV6-3 to TRBJ2-1; a possible D gene is TRBD2 (6 bases). CDR3 size: 14 residues. Per germline, CDR1 MNHEY and CDR2 SVGEGT. Trimming took off 6 bases at V and 0 bases at J, with 9 bases between the two ends. The CDR3 reads CASSRSGSYNEQFF. DNA of the CDR3: TGTGCCAGCAGCCGTAGCGGCTCCTACAATGAGCAGTTCTTC.

The CDR3, as DNA: TGTGCCAGCAGTACCATACCGGGACAGGGGAACTATGGCTACACCTTC. Translation: CASSTIPGQGNYGYTF. V gene TRBV27 combines with J gene TRBJ1-2; 10 nucleotides line up with TRBD1. Germline lookup yields CDR1 MNHEY and CDR2 SMNVEV (reference sequence). With V trimmed by 5 bases and J by 2 bases, 8 bases remained unmatched. This CDR3 has 16 amino acids.

This clonotype was detected a few times. The gene calls are TRBV4-1 and TRBJ1-1; no clear D. The CDR3 covers 17 residues. Trimming took off 0 bases at V and 1 base at J, with 15 bases between the two ends. Germline V gives CDR1 MGHRA, CDR2 YSYEKL. In DNA, the CDR3 is TGCGCCAGCAGCCAAGAGTTTGAGGCTACACAGAACACTGAAGCTTTCTTT. Its protein product is CASSQEFEATQNTEAFF.

This clonotype came up a few times. This sequence joins TRBV11-2 and TRBJ2-3, with 9 bases matching TRBD2. This CDR3 contains 16 residues. The germline V gene encodes CDR1 SGHAT and CDR2 FQNNGV. V gave up 3 bases and J gave up 3 bases; unmatched junction bases: 7. The CDR3 here is CASSFWRGGLTDTQYF. In DNA form, the CDR3 reads TGTGCCAGCAGCTTTTGGCGGGGGGGCCTGACAGATACGCAGTATTTT.

This clonotype showed up many times. This chain joins TRBV7-9 and TRBJ1-2; possibly TRBD1 for D (6 bases). This CDR3 contains 12 residues. Germline V gives CDR1 SEHNR, CDR2 FQNEAQ (reference sequence). Between the trimmed V and J ends, which lost 6 bases and 7 bases, there was a span of 12 bases. The CDR3 DNA is TGTGCCAGCAGGCCACAGGGCTTTGGCTACACCTTC. Translation gives CASRPQGFGYTF.

This clonotype was detected a few times. The chain recombines TRBV28 with TRBJ2-4; D remains ambiguous. With 4 bases removed from V and 5 bases from J, the gap between germline ends came to 15 bases. The CDR3 runs 15 residues. Germline V gene data show CDR1 as MDHEN and CDR2 as SYDVKM. CDR3 protein: CASSSYSDPQNIQYF. The CDR3 DNA is TGTGCCAGCAGTTCTTATTCCGACCCTCAAAACATTCAGTACTTC. Complete variable domain (other parts from reference TRBV28 and TRBJ2-4): DVKVTQSSRYLVKRTGEKVFLECVQDMDHENMFWYRQDPGLGLRLIYFSYDVKMKEKGDIPEGYSVSREKKERFSLILESASTNQTSMYLCASSSYSDPQNIQYFGAGTRLSVL.

This chain joins TRBV6-1 and TRBJ1-1; D is ambiguous. With 1 base removed from V and 5 bases from J, the gap between germline ends came to 8 bases. The CDR3 covers 13 residues. Germline assignment: CDR1 MNHNS and CDR2 SASEGT. Here the CDR3 DNA reads TGTGCCAGCAGTGAAGAGGAATCGACTGAAGCTTTCTTT. It specifies CASSEEESTEAFF.

Points on this clonotype: One end of the junction is discordant with germline, which a read error may explain. The chain links TRBV7-7 to TRBJ2-2; 7 bases align to TRBD2. Per the germline V gene, CDR1 is SSHAT and CDR2 is FNYEAQ (reference sequence). This CDR3 has 15 amino acids. This chain's CDR3 is CASSPITGGTGELFF. CDR3 DNA sequence: TGTGCTAGCAGCCCGATTACGGGAGGTACCGGGGAGCTGTTTTTT.

CDR3 bases: TGTGCCAGCAGCGTAGCGGCGGTGGATGGCTACACCTTC. Its protein is CASSVAAVDGYTF. This chain connects TRBV9 to TRBJ1-2; D not resolved. In germline, CDR1 is SGDLS, CDR2 YYNGEE. The CDR3 sequence is 13 residues long. V lost 0 bases and J 6 bases, leaving 9 bases between the germline ends.

This chain joins TRBV6-5 and TRBJ2-2, with D unclear. The CDR3 length is 13 residues. CDR1 is MNHEY, CDR2 SVGAGI, per germline. Trimming shortened V by 3 bases and J by 4 bases, and 6 bases separated the two germline ends. The CDR3, as DNA: TGTGCCAGCAGTTATATCTTCACCGGGGAGCTGTTTTTT. Translated, it gives CASSYIFTGELFF.

This clonotype was observed a few times. The chain carries TRBV7-6 and TRBJ1-1; D is ambiguous. The V and J ends lost 5 bases and 4 bases respectively, with 17 bases between them. Germline V gives CDR1 SGHVS, CDR2 FNYEAQ. The CDR3 has 15 residues. The CDR3, as DNA: TGTGCCAGCAGCCCTACGGAGGGCGCAAGCACTGAAGCTTTCTTT. Translated: CASSPTEGASTEAFF.

This chain connects TRBV12-3 or TRBV12-4 to TRBJ1-4; D is unresolved. The V end was cut by 1 base, the J end by 5 bases, with 11 bases between. The length of the CDR3 is 15 residues. Here the CDR3 reads CASSLDGSRNEKLFF. DNA for the CDR3: TGTGCCAGCAGTTTAGACGGGTCTAGGAATGAAAAACTGTTTTTT.

This clonotype was seen ten or more times. This rearrangement joins TRBV7-2 to TRBJ1-5; no clear D gene. V lost 1 base to trimming and J lost 6 bases, with 7 bases between them. The CDR3 consists of 13 residues. CDR1 is SGHTA and CDR2 is FQGNSA in the germline V gene. The CDR3 here is CASSLGFSQPQHF. The DNA for the CDR3 is TGTGCCAGCAGCTTAGGTTTCAGTCAGCCCCAGCATTTT.

The chain carries TRBV19 and TRBJ2-1; TRBD1 is a possible D gene (6 bases). CDR3 length: 14 residues. The germline V and J ends were trimmed by 3 bases and 3 bases, with 9 bases remaining between them. CDR1 and CDR2 from the germline V gene are LNHDA and SQIVND (reference sequence). CDR3 nucleotides: TGTGCCAGTAGTATTAGAGGGGGCTACAATGAGCAGTTCTTC. This sequence encodes CASSIRGGYNEQFF.

The CDR3 region has the DNA TGTGCCAGCAGTACCGGGACAGGGTACTCCTACGAGCAGTACGTC. Encoded protein: CASSTGTGYSYEQYV. The rearrangement links TRBV6-5 to TRBJ2-7; 9 positions match TRBD1. The CDR3 has 15 residues. Germline lookup yields CDR1 MNHEY and CDR2 SVGAGI. V shed 5 bases, J shed 0 bases, and the junction held 5 bases outside the gene matches.

This clonotype was found many times. The chain employs TRBV7-2 and TRBJ1-1; TRBD1 is a possible D gene (6 bases). V was pared by 1 base and J by 1 base, with 13 bases between. CDR3 length: 16 residues. Looked up from germline, CDR1 is SGHTA and CDR2 is FQGNSA. This CDR3 is CASSLGGGTPNTEAFF. In DNA, the CDR3 is TGTGCCAGCAGCTTAGGGGGCGGGACACCGAACACTGAAGCTTTCTTT.

The chain is built from TRBV29-1 and TRBJ2-7; 13 bases match TRBD2. Losses at the gene ends were 4 bases for V and 2 bases for J; bases not matched to a gene: 5. CDR3 size: 15 residues. Germline-derived CDR1 and CDR2 are SQVTM and ANQGSEA. The chain's CDR3 is CSVVRGLAGAYEQYF. For the CDR3, the DNA is TGCAGCGTTGTAAGAGGACTAGCGGGGGCCTACGAGCAGTACTTC.

CDR3: CASRRQGRGNEQFF. As DNA, the CDR3 is TGTGCCAGCAGAAGACAGGGAAGAGGCAATGAGCAGTTCTTC. This sequence joins TRBV6-1 and TRBJ2-1, with 7 bases matching TRBD1. V trimming: 6 bases; J trimming: 6 bases; junction bases outside the gene matches: 8. From germline, CDR1 is MNHNS and CDR2 SASEGT. The CDR3 is made up of 14 amino acids.

This clonotype was seen at least ten times. The V gene is TRBV7-2, the J gene TRBJ2-4, with 9 bases that match TRBD2. CDR3 length: 17 residues. Losses at the gene ends were 2 bases for V and 1 base for J; bases not matched to a gene: 6. Looked up from germline, CDR1 is SGHTA and CDR2 is FQGNSA. The CDR3, as DNA: TGTGCCAGCAGCTTAACTGCGGGGGGGCATGCCAAAAACATTCAGTACTTC. It encodes CASSLTAGGHAKNIQYF.